This T cell receptor (beta chain) was obtained from a study of T cell responses to AZD1222 COVID-19 vaccine. Study-wide points: Clonal diversity was possibly underestimated, and the donors were mostly white British, with more females. Epitopes outside B.1.351 and B.1.1.7 mutated regions reportedly drew nearly half of spike TCRs.

Germline CDR1 is MNHEY and CDR2 is SVGAGI. The length of the CDR3 is 15 residues. Trimming removed 8 bases from V and 0 bases from J; junction bases left unmatched: 8. Sequencing used immunoSEQ multiplex PCR; TCRdb keeps in-frame clones, though not all of them. The table includes about 140,000 clones, about 90% detected once. A word on this clone: Its antigen is unknown.

Specimen: peripheral blood, collected 28 days after the second dose of the MenACWY control vaccine. The source is an adult who received the MenACWY meningococcal vaccine as a control. The chain uses TRBV6-5 and TRBJ2-7; 9 bases map to TRBD2. The CDR3 protein is CASGLAGTASYEQYF. The CDR3 coding sequence is TGTGCCAGCGGGCTAGCGGGGACTGCCTCCTACGAGCAGTACTTC.